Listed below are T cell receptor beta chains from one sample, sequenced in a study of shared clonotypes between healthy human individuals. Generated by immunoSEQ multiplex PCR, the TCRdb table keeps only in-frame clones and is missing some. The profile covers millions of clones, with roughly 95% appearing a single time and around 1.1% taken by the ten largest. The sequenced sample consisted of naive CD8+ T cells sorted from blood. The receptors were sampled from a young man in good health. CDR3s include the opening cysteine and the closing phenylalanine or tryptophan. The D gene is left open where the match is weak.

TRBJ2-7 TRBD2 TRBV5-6 TGTGCCAGCAGCATGGGACTAGCGGGGACCTACGAGCAGTACTTC CASSMGLAGTYEQYF
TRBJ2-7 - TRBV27 TGTGCCAGCAGTCCGTCTGCGGGGACCTACTCCTACGAGCAGTACTTC CASSPSAGTYSYEQYF
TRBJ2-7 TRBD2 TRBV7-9 TGTGCCAGCAGCCACACTAGCGGGGGACCGAAATACGAGCAGTACTTC CASSHTSGGPKYEQYF
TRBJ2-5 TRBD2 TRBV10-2 TGCGCCAGCAGTGATTGGTGGACTAGCGGGGGCCCCCAAGCGGAGACCCAGTACTTC CASSDWWTSGGPQAETQYF
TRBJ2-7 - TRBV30 TGTGCCTGGAGTGGGACTAACCCCTACGAGCAGTACTTC CAWSGTNPYEQYF
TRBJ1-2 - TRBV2 TGTGCCAGCAGGCAGGGATATGGCTACACCTTC CASRQGYGYTF
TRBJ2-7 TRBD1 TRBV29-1 TGCACCCCTTTCAACCGGGACAGAGAGGCCGACGAGCAGTACTTC CTPFNRDREADEQYF
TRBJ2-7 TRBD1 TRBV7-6 TGTGCCAGCAGCTTAGCATCCGGGACAGGGGGCGAGCAGTACTTC CASSLASGTGGEQYF
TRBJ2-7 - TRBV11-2 TGTGCCAGCAGCTTAATCTCTGGTGCCCAAGAGCAGTACTTC CASSLISGAQEQYF
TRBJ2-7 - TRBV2 TGTGCCAGCAGGGCAGCCTACGAGCAGTACTTC CASRAAYEQYF
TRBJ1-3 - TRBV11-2 TGTGCCAGCAGCTTAGCGTCTGGGACCGGAAACACCATATATTTT CASSLASGTGNTIYF
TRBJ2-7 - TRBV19 TGTGCCAGTAGTATAGATCCACAGGGCTACGAGCAGTACTTC CASSIDPQGYEQYF
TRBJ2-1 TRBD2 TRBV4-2 TGTGCCAGCAGCCAAGAACCAGCGGGGGCTACGGGGAATGAGCAGTTCTTC CASSQEPAGATGNEQFF
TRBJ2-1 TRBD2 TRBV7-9 TGTGCCAGCAGCTTAGGACTAGCGGGAGAGAATGAGCAGTTCTTC CASSLGLAGENEQFF